The clone carrying this T cell receptor beta chain was detected a few times. The sample comes from a study of OX40 agonist ivuxolimab in advanced cancers. Study-level background: Administration of intravenous ivuxolimab to patients occurred every 2 weeks at 0.01 to 10 mg/kg.

Sequencing used immunoSEQ multiplex PCR; TCRdb keeps in-frame clones, though not all of them. The sample lists fewer than 80,000 clones; 80% to 90% were seen once. This CDR3 spans 14 amino acids. Germline V gene lookup returns CDR1 SGHRS and CDR2 YFSETQ. Trimming left V 0 bases short and J 6 bases short, with 10 bases between. Sequencing was performed on CD4+ or CD8+ T cells sorted from blood, taken in a trial of the OX40 agonist ivuxolimab. The rearrangement uses TRBV5-1 and TRBJ2-1; TRBD1 might be the D (5 bases). The clonotype was recovered from an adult with an advanced solid tumor such as melanoma, head and neck, liver or kidney cancer. The CDR3 nucleotides are TGCGCCAGCAGCTTGGGACAGAACCTCAATGAGCAGTTCTTC. As protein: CASSLGQNLNEQFF.